This entry features one TCR beta chain sequence. Its antigen is currently not known. Per-base qualities were not stored, and no clone one base away is much larger. Library generation was performed with the immunoSEQ multiplex PCR assay. In its TCRdb copy, this immuneACCESS table keeps in-frame sequences only and misses some clones. Where compared with another copy, unresolved V genes explain less than half of these, and the others have no known cause. For this sample there are around 99,000 clones; around 92% appear just once. The top ten hold around 2.7% of the sample. These data are taken from a study of T cell changes during pregnancy in multiple sclerosis (dated by TCRdb to about 2019). About the full investigation: Changes in the T cell repertoire over the course of pregnancy were examined in this study in women with multiple sclerosis.

Via the germline V gene, CDR1 is MDHEN and CDR2 SYDVKM. Trimming leaves V shorter by 3 bases and J shorter by 11 bases, with the junction holding 10 bases beyond the gene matches. Including the terminal cysteine and phenylalanine, the CDR3 comprises 15 residues. The retained sequence is limited to the CDR3, 45 bases, with the frame set at the first base. The specimen was peripheral blood, collected in the first trimester of pregnancy. This chain is built from TRBV28 and TRBJ1-1; 12 central bases correspond to TRBD1. This TCR was recovered from a female donor with multiple sclerosis, enrolled in a pregnancy study. The nucleotide sequence is given as TGTGCCAGCAGTTTTTATGGGACAGGGGGCGCGGGGGCTTTCTTT. It translates as CASSFYGTGGAGAFF.